Included here is one T cell receptor (beta chain) sequence, with context. Its cognate antigen is unknown. Following autologous stem cell transplantation, relapse occurred in every patient, and exposure to brentuximab vedotin varied. The data were obtained in a study of PD-1 blockade in classical Hodgkin lymphoma. The overall study: Nivolumab dosed at 3 mg/kg went to patients intravenously every 2 weeks. General study results and limits: Baseline TCR diversity was reportedly lower in newly diagnosed patients than healthy donors. There was a significant rise in CD4+ TCR diversity by C4D1, with no such rise for CD8+. Why the repertoires differ is still unclear, perhaps disease activity or prior therapy.

Sequencing used immunoSEQ multiplex PCR; TCRdb keeps in-frame clones, though not all of them. The data contain roughly 31,000 clones, 70% to 85% of them singletons. The TCR was taken from a human donor with classical Hodgkin lymphoma. The sample was peripheral blood mononuclear cells (PBMCs), taken before the second cycle of nivolumab.

In nucleotides, the CDR3 is TGCGCCAGCAGCCAAGAGCGTTTCGTTGGGGAGCAGTTCTTC. Translated: CASSQERFVGEQFF. This chain connects TRBV4-1 to TRBJ2-1; the D is unclear. V lost 0 bases and J lost 10, with 13 bases in between. CDR3 size: 14 residues. Germline CDR1 MGHRA, CDR2 YSYEKL.